The 18 T cell receptor beta chains reported below all come from one sample, sequenced in a study of PD-L1 blockade in urothelial cancer. Using immunoSEQ multiplex PCR, the repertoire was profiled, and TCRdb retains in-frame clones only, with some absent. The repertoire holds fewer than 45,000 clones, with about four fifths as singletons. Sample time point: pretreatment peripheral blood. Sample: PBMCs, taken around atezolizumab (anti-PD-L1) treatment. These receptors came from a man between 60 and 75 years old with urothelial cancer.

DNA for the CDR3: TGTGCCATCAGTGAGGGAGGGAAGGAGACCCAGTACTTC. Amino acids: CAISEGGKETQYF. The V call is TRBV10-3, the J call TRBJ2-5; TRBD2 is a possible D gene (6 bases). Trimming shortened V by 2 bases and J by 5 bases, and 9 bases separated the two germline ends. Germline lookup yields CDR1 ENHRY and CDR2 SYGVKD. There are 13 residues in the CDR3.

The V and J genes are TRBV7-8 and TRBJ2-7; maybe TRBD1 (5 bases). Trimming removed 2 bases at V and 5 bases at J, with 13 bases between. The CDR3 runs to 14 residues. From germline, CDR1 is SGHVS and CDR2 FQNEAQ. The CDR3, as DNA: TGTGCCAGCAGCTTACCCCAGGGTGGGGACGAGCAGTACTTC. Translation: CASSLPQGGDEQYF.

The V and J genes are TRBV6-9 and TRBJ1-2; TRBD1 matches at 7 bases. The CDR3 runs to 13 residues. V was clipped by 6 bases and J by 4 bases; unmatched bases: 5. In germline, CDR1 is MNHGY, CDR2 SVAAGI. The DNA for the CDR3 is TGTGCCAGCAGACAGACAGGGCCCTATGGCTACACCTTC. Its protein is CASRQTGPYGYTF.

V is TRBV2 and J is TRBJ2-3; 11 nucleotides agree with TRBD2. CDR3 length equals 14 residues. CDR1 is SNHLY, CDR2 FYNNEI, per germline. The J segment lost 4 bases and the V segment lost 8 bases, leaving 5 bases of the junction unmatched. The CDR3 sequence is CASGTSGGPDTQYF. The CDR3 coding sequence is TGTGCCAGCGGAACTAGCGGGGGCCCAGATACGCAGTATTTT.

The chain uses TRBV6-1 and TRBJ1-4; perhaps TRBD1 as D (5 bases). V was cut by 4 bases and J by 3 bases, with 12 bases left in between. This CDR3 has 15 residues. Germline lookup yields CDR1 MNHNS and CDR2 SASEGT. The CDR3 loop is CASSANRTPNEKLFF. In DNA, the CDR3 is TGTGCCAGCAGTGCCAACAGGACCCCTAATGAAAAACTGTTTTTT.

The chain links TRBV27 to TRBJ1-2; the match to TRBD1 covers 7 bases. The length of the CDR3 is 14 residues. The ends lost 5 bases at V and 7 bases at J; junction bases unmatched: 10. Germline assignment: CDR1 MNHEY and CDR2 SMNVEV (reference sequence). The CDR3 loop is CASSLSATGFGYTF. In DNA, the CDR3 is TGTGCCAGCAGTCTCTCCGCGACAGGGTTTGGCTACACCTTC.

V gene TRBV5-1 combines with J gene TRBJ1-5; D not resolved. V lost 4 bases, J lost 2 bases, and 13 bases lay in between. Germline lookup yields CDR1 SGHRS and CDR2 YFSETQ. This CDR3 region has 15 residues. CDR3 nucleotides: TGCGCCAGCAGCATTGGGGAGCCTGGCAATCAGCCCCAGCATTTT. Protein product: CASSIGEPGNQPQHF.

This chain links TRBV7-2 with TRBJ2-3, with 14 bases matching TRBD2. Looked up from germline, CDR1 is SGHTA and CDR2 is FQGNSA. CDR3 length: 16 residues. The junction had 2 bases not matched to a gene; V was cut back by 5 bases and J by 1 base. The CDR3 reads CASSLGLAGGTDTQYF. CDR3 nucleotide sequence: TGTGCCAGCAGCCTGGGACTAGCGGGGGGCACAGATACGCAGTATTTT.

The chain combines TRBV23-1 with TRBJ1-2; 9 bases align to TRBD1. TRBV23-1 is identified as an open reading frame with a role that is uncertain. The CDR3 sequence is 16 residues long. J lost 2 bases, V lost 2 bases, and 6 bases had no gene match. The CDR3 DNA sequence: TGCGCCAGCAGTCAAATCTCCGGGACAGGGAACTATGGCTACACCTTC. It is translated as CASSQISGTGNYGYTF.

The chain links TRBV7-9 to TRBJ2-7, with 9 nucleotides matching TRBD1. The CDR3 runs 15 residues. CDR1 is SEHNR, CDR2 FQNEAQ, per germline (reference sequence). V lost 4 bases to trimming and J lost 3 bases; unmatched junction nucleotides: 7. Here the CDR3 DNA reads TGTGCCAGCAGCTCCACAGGGGGCGCTGTCTACGAGCAGTACTTC. Its protein is CASSSTGGAVYEQYF.

The rearrangement uses TRBV30 and TRBJ2-5; TRBD2 aligns across 10 bases. There are 13 residues in the CDR3. The junction had 5 bases not matched to a gene; V was cut back by 5 bases and J by 5 bases. CDR1 is GTSNPN and CDR2 is SVGIG in the germline V gene (reference sequence). This CDR3 reads CAWSAGGPETQYF. CDR3 coding DNA: TGTGCCTGGTCAGCGGGGGGGCCTGAGACCCAGTACTTC.

This clone showed up just once. This chain connects TRBV19 to TRBJ1-5; 7 nucleotides line up with TRBD1. Per the germline V gene, CDR1 is LNHDA and CDR2 is SQIVND (reference sequence). The V and J ends lost 5 bases and 5 bases, in that order; junction bases with no gene match: 18. CDR3 length equals 18 residues. The CDR3 here is CASSPRGGRGPSDQPQHF. Written as DNA, the CDR3 is TGTGCCAGTAGTCCAAGAGGGGGCAGGGGCCCTTCCGATCAGCCCCAGCATTTT.

The chain uses TRBV19 and TRBJ2-5, with 8 bases lining up with TRBD1. V trimming: 1 base; J trimming: 5 bases; junction bases outside the gene matches: 9. CDR1 and CDR2 (germline): LNHDA, SQIVND (reference sequence). The CDR3 contains 16 residues. The CDR3 DNA follows: TGTGCCAGTAGTATAGGGTTCCAGGGGGCATGGGAGACCCAGTACTTC. Protein: CASSIGFQGAWETQYF.

The chain combines TRBV19 with TRBJ2-6; 12 bases fit TRBD1. This CDR3 has 19 residues. CDR1 is LNHDA and CDR2 is SQIVND in the germline V gene (reference sequence). With V trimmed by 2 bases and J by 0 bases, 5 bases remained unmatched. This CDR3 reads CASSIWGQGASSGANVLTF. The CDR3 nucleotides read TGTGCCAGTAGTATATGGGGACAGGGGGCTAGCTCTGGGGCCAACGTCCTGACTTTC.

The chain recombines TRBV19 with TRBJ1-2; D is undetermined. CDR3 length: 12 residues. Germline lookup yields CDR1 LNHDA and CDR2 SQIVND (reference sequence). Trimming removed 8 bases at V and 4 bases at J, with 11 bases between. The CDR3 coding sequence is TGTGCCAGTTCCCCGGGTAGCTATGGCTACACCTTC. This translates into CASSPGSYGYTF.

This clone was found a few times. The chain links TRBV28 to TRBJ1-2; D unresolved. The germline V gene has CDR1 MDHEN and CDR2 SYDVKM. V was clipped by 2 bases and J by 5 bases, with 12 bases between them. CDR3 length: 14 residues. This CDR3 is CASSLQWQRYGYTF. The CDR3 bases are TGTGCCAGCAGTTTACAGTGGCAGCGTTATGGCTACACCTTC.

The chain combines TRBV27 with TRBJ2-7, with TRBD1 matching over 7 bases. Germline CDR1 and CDR2: MNHEY and SMNVEV (reference sequence). The CDR3 totals 15 residues. The trim removed 6 bases at V and 3 bases at J, leaving 11 bases unmatched. DNA for the CDR3: TGTGCCAGCAGAATCCGGAGACAGGGTAGCTACGAGCAGTACTTC. Translation gives CASRIRRQGSYEQYF.

This clone has more than one count but fewer than ten. Within the sample, other DNA sequences also encode this same CDR3. V gene TRBV30 combines with J gene TRBJ1-6, with TRBD1 matching 7 bases. The CDR3 is 14 amino acids. V lost 4 bases to trimming and J lost 7 bases; unmatched junction nucleotides: 7. Germline assignment: CDR1 GTSNPN and CDR2 SVGIG (reference sequence). The CDR3 loop reads CAWTTGVENSPLHF. DNA for the CDR3: TGTGCCTGGACTACAGGGGTTGAGAATTCACCCCTCCACTTT.